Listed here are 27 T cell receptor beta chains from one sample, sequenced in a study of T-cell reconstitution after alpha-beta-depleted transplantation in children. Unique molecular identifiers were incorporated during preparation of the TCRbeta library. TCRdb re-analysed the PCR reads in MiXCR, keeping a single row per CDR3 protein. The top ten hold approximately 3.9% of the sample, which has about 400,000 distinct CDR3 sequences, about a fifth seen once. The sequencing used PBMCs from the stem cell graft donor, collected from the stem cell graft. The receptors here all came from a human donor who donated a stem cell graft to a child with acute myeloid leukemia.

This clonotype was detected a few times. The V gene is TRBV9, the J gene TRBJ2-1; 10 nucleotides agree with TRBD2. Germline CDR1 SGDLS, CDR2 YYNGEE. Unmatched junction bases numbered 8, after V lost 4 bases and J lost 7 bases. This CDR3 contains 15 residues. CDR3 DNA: TGTGCCAGCAGCTTGCCCCCTAGCGGGAGAAATGAGCAGTTCTTC. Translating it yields CASSLPPSGRNEQFF.

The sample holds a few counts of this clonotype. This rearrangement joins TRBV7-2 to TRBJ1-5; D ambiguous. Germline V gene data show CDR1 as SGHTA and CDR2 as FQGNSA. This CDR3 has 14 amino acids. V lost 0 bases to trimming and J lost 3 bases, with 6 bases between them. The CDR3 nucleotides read TGTGCCAGCAGCTTAGCATCGCTCAATCAGCCCCAGCATTTT. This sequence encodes CASSLASLNQPQHF.

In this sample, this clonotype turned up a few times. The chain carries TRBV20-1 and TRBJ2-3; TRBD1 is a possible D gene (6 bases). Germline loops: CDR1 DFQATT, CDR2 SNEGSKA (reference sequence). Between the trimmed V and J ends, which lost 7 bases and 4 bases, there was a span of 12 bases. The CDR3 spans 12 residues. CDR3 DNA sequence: TGCAGTGGACAGGTCCCACCAGATACGCAGTATTTT. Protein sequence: CSGQVPPDTQYF.

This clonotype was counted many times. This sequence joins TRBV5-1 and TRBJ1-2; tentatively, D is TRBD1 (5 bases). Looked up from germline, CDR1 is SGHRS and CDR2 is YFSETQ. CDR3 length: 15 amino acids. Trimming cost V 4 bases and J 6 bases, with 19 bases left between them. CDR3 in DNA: TGCGCCAGCAGCCTGACCGGGACCGGGACGGATGGCTACACCTTC. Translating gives CASSLTGTGTDGYTF.

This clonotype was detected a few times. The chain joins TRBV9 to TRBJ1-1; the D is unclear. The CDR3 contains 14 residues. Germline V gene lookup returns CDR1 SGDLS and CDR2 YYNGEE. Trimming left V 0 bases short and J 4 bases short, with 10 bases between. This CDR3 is CASSVARMGTEAFF. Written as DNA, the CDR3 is TGTGCCAGCAGCGTAGCCCGGATGGGCACTGAAGCTTTCTTT.

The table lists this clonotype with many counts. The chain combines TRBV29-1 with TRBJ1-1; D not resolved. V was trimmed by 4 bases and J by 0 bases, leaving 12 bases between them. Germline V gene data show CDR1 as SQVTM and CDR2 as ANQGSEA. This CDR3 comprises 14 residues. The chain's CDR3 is CSVARQNMNTEAFF. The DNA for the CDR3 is TGCAGCGTTGCCCGACAAAATATGAACACTGAAGCTTTCTTT.

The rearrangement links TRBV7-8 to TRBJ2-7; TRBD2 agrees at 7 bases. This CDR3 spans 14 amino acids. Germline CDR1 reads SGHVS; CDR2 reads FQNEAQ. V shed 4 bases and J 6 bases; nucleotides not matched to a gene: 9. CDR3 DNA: TGTGCCAGCAGCTCCAGCGGGATCCGGTCCGAGCAGTACTTC. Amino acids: CASSSSGIRSEQYF.

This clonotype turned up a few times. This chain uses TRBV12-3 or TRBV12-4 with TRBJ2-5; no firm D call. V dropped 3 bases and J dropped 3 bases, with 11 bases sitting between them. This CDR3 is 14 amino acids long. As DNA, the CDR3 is TGTGCCAGCAGTTTGGGCTTTGGGGAAGAGACCCAGTACTTC. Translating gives CASSLGFGEETQYF.

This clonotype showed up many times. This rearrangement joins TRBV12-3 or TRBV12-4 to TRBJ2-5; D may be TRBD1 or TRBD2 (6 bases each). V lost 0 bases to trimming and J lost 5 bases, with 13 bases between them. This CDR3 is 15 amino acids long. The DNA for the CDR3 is TGTGCCAGCAGTTTAGCGGGACGGGGGCGGGAGACCCAGTACTTC. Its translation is CASSLAGRGRETQYF.

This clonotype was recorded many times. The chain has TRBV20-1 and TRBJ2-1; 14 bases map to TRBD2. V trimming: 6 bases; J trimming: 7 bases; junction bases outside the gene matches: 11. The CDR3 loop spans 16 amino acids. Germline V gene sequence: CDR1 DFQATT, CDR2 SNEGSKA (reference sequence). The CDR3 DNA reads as TGCAGTGCCAGACCTCGGACTAGCGGGAGGTTAAATGAGCAGTTCTTC. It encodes CSARPRTSGRLNEQFF.

This CDR3 reads CSASQNRDYGYTF. The CDR3, as DNA: TGCAGTGCTAGTCAGAACAGGGACTATGGCTACACCTTC. V gene TRBV20-1 combines with J gene TRBJ1-2; tentatively, D is TRBD1 (6 bases). The length of the CDR3 is 13 residues. CDR1 and CDR2 (germline): DFQATT, SNEGSKA (reference sequence). Trimming pared 3 bases from V and 3 bases from J, leaving 11 bases between.

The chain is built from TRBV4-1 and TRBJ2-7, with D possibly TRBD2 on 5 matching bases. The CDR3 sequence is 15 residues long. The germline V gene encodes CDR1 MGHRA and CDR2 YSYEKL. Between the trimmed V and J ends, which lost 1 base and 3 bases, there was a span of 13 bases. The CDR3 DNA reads TGCGCCAGCAGCCAAGGCACGGGGTTGGGCTACGAGCAGTACTTC. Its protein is CASSQGTGLGYEQYF.

The CDR3 DNA is TGCGCCAGCAGCTCGGACGCTAGCAATCAGCCCCAGCATTTT. Residues: CASSSDASNQPQHF. The chain links TRBV5-1 to TRBJ1-5; D is uncertain. The CDR3 covers 14 residues. V lost 3 bases, J lost 0 bases, and 7 bases lay in between. Looked up from germline, CDR1 is SGHRS and CDR2 is YFSETQ.

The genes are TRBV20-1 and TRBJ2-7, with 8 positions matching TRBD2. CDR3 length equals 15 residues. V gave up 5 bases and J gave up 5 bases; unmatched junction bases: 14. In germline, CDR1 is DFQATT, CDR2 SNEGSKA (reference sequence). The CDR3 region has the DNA TGCAGTGCTGTAAACCCGTCGGGACTAGTACACGAGCAGTACTTC. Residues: CSAVNPSGLVHEQYF.

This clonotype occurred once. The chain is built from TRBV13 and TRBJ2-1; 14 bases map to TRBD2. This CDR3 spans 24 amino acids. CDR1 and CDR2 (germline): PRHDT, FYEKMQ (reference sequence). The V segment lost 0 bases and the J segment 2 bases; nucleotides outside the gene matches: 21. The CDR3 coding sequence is TGTGCCAGCAGCTTAGGGACCTCTACCGGGACTAGCGGGAGAATGGCGGTTGCCTACAATGAGCAGTTCTTC. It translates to CASSLGTSTGTSGRMAVAYNEQFF. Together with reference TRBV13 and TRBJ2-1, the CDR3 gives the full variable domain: AAGVIQSPRHLIKEKRETATLKCYPIPRHDTVYWYQQGPGQDPQFLISFYEKMQSDKGSIPDRFSAQQFSDYHSELNMSSLELGDSALYFCASSLGTSTGTSGRMAVAYNEQFFGPGTRLTVL.

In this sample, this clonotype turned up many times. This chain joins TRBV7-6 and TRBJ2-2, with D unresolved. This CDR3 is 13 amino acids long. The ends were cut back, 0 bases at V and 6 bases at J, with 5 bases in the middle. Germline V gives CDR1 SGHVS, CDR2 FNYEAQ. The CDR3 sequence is CASSLALAGELFF. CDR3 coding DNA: TGTGCCAGCAGCTTAGCGCTGGCCGGGGAGCTGTTTTTT.

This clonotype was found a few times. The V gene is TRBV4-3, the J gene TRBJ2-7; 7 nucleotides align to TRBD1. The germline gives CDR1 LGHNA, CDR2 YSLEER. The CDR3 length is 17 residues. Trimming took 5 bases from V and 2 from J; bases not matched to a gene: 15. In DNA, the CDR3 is TGCGCCAGCAGCAAAGCGACAGGGCCCAACTTACCCTACGAGCAGTACTTC. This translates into CASSKATGPNLPYEQYF.

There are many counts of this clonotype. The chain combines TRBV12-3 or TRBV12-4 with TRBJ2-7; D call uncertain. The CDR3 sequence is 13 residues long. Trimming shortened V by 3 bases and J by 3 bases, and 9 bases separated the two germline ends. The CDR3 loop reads CASSLGANYEQYF. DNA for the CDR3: TGTGCCAGCAGTTTGGGTGCGAACTACGAGCAGTACTTC.

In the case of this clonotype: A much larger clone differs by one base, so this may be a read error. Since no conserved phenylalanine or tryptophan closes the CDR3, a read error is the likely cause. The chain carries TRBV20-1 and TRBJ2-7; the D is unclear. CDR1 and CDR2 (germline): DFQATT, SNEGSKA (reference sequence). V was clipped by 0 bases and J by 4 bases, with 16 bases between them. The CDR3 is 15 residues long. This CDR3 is CSARDIDTPIYEQYC. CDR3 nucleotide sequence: TGCAGTGCTAGAGATATAGACACCCCAATTTACGAGCAGTACTGC.

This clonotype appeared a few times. The CDR3 spells CASSLYRGGSNEQFF. CDR3 DNA: TGTGCCAGCAGCTTGTACAGGGGAGGTTCGAATGAGCAGTTCTTC. The chain is built from TRBV7-2 and TRBJ2-1, with a tentative D call TRBD1 (7 bases). This CDR3 has 15 amino acids. Trimming removed 3 bases from V and 7 bases from J, with 16 bases in between. The germline gives CDR1 SGHTA, CDR2 FQGNSA. The whole variable domain, filled in from reference TRBV7-2 and TRBJ2-1, reads GAGVSQSPSNKVTEKGKDVELRCDPISGHTALYWYRQSLGQGLEFLIYFQGNSAPDKSGLPSDRFSAERTGGSVSTLTIQRTQQEDSAVYLCASSLYRGGSNEQFFGPGTRLTVL.

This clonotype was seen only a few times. CDR3 DNA: TGCGCCAGGGAGGGGTCCCCTGAGTACGAGCAGTACTTC. Protein sequence: CAREGSPEYEQYF. The chain joins TRBV5-1 to TRBJ2-7; a possible D gene is TRBD2 (6 bases). The CDR3 loop spans 13 amino acids. The germline V gene has CDR1 SGHRS and CDR2 YFSETQ. V gave up 8 bases and J gave up 4 bases, with 16 bases separating them.

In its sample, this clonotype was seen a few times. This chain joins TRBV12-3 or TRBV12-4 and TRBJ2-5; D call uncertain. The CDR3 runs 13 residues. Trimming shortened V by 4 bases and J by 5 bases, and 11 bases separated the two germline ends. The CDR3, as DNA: TGTGCCAGCAGTTCGGACCAACTCGAGACCCAGTACTTC. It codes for CASSSDQLETQYF.

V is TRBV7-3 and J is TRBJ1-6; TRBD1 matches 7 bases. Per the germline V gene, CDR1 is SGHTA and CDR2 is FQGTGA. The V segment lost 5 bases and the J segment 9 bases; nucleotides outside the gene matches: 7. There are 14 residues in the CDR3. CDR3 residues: CASSQDRVGSPLHF. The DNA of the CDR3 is TGTGCCAGCAGCCAAGACAGGGTGGGTTCACCCCTCCACTTT.

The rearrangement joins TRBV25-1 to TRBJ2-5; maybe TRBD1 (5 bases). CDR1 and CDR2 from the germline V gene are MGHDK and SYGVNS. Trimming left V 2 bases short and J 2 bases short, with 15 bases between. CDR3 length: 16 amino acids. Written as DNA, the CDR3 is TGTGCCAGCAGTGAAACGCGAAAGGGGAAGCAAGAGACCCAGTACTTC. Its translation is CASSETRKGKQETQYF.

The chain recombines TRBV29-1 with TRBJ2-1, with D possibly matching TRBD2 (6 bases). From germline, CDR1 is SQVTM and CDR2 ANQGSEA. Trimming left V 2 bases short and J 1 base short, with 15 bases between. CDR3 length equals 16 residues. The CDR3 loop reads CSVEWWVGGSYNEQFF. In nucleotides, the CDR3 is TGCAGCGTTGAATGGTGGGTGGGGGGATCCTACAATGAGCAGTTCTTC.

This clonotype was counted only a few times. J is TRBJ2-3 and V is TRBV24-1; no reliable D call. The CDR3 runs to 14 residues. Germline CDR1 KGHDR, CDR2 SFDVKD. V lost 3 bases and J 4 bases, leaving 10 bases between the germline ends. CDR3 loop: CATSDLSHSDTQYF. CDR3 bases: TGTGCCACCAGTGATCTCTCCCACTCAGATACGCAGTATTTT.

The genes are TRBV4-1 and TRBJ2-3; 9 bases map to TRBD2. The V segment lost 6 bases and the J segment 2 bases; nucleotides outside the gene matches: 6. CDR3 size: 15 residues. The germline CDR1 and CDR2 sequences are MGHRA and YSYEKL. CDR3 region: CASRDSGGYTDTQYF. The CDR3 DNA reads TGCGCCAGCAGGGATAGCGGGGGTTACACAGATACGCAGTATTTT.